The 10 T cell receptor beta chains below all came from one sample that was sequenced in a study of control samples from healthy donors and cancer patients. Clones were read by immunoSEQ multiplex PCR, and TCRdb kept only the in-frame ones, dropping some. This table holds some 140,000 clones, less than 90% found once. The sequencing sample was made of blood. These receptor sequences come from a woman in her 30s in good health.

The CDR3 sequence is CASSPEGTGGYNEQFF. CDR3 sequence (DNA): TGTGCCAGCAGCCCCGAAGGGACAGGGGGCTACAATGAGCAGTTCTTC. The chain joins TRBV7-2 to TRBJ2-1, with 11 bases matching TRBD1. The CDR3 is 16 amino acids. Germline V gene data show CDR1 as SGHTA and CDR2 as FQGNSA. V lost 5 bases, J lost 3 bases, and 6 bases stayed unmatched. Variable domain in full (rest from reference TRBV7-2 and TRBJ2-1): GAGVSQSPSNKVTEKGKDVELRCDPISGHTALYWYRQSLGQGLEFLIYFQGNSAPDKSGLPSDRFSAERTGGSVSTLTIQRTQQEDSAVYLCASSPEGTGGYNEQFFGPGTRLTVL.

This chain uses TRBV6-4 with TRBJ1-1, with D maybe TRBD1 (6 bases). V dropped 3 bases and J dropped 3 bases, with 17 bases sitting between them. The CDR3 consists of 16 residues. Germline loops: CDR1 MRHNA, CDR2 SNTAGT. CDR3 loop: CASSEWPGGADTEAFF. For the CDR3, the DNA is TGTGCCAGCAGTGAATGGCCCGGGGGCGCAGACACTGAAGCTTTCTTT.

This chain joins TRBV6-5 and TRBJ1-2; D gene ambiguous. The CDR3 totals 14 residues. Trimming took off 9 bases at V and 4 bases at J, with 18 bases between the two ends. Per germline, CDR1 MNHEY and CDR2 SVGAGI. For the CDR3, the DNA is TGTGCCAGTCGAAGTTCAAGGGTAGGCTATGGCTACACCTTC. Translated: CASRSSRVGYGYTF.

The chain combines TRBV29-1 with TRBJ2-7; D perhaps matches TRBD2 (5 bases). The germline V gene encodes CDR1 SQVTM and CDR2 ANQGSEA. The CDR3 has 12 amino acids. V dropped 7 bases and J dropped 4 bases, with 14 bases sitting between them. In DNA, the CDR3 is TGCAGCGCCGTCGACGGGATATACGAGCAGTACTTC. This codes for CSAVDGIYEQYF.

V is TRBV6-4 and J is TRBJ2-2; unclear D gene. The germline V gene encodes CDR1 MRHNA and CDR2 SNTAGT. CDR3 length: 13 residues. The V and J ends lost 8 bases and 6 bases respectively, with 13 bases between them. The CDR3 reads CASGKRVAGELFF. As DNA, the CDR3 is TGTGCCAGCGGCAAGCGAGTGGCCGGGGAGCTGTTTTTT.

The chain employs TRBV25-1 and TRBJ1-1; 11 nucleotides align to TRBD1. Losses at the gene ends were 1 base for V and 8 bases for J; bases not matched to a gene: 9. CDR1 is MGHDK and CDR2 is SYGVNS in the germline V gene. The CDR3 has 16 residues. DNA of the CDR3: TGTGCCAGCAGTGAATTTGGACAGGGGGCGCGGGCCGAAGCTTTCTTT. It yields the protein CASSEFGQGARAEAFF.

The chain joins TRBV27 to TRBJ2-7; no reliable D call. V was clipped by 8 bases and J by 4 bases, with 15 bases between them. The germline V gene has CDR1 MNHEY and CDR2 SMNVEV (reference sequence). The CDR3 runs 13 residues. For the CDR3, the DNA is TGTGCCAGCCTTCTACTCAATCGATACGAGCAGTACTTC. Translated: CASLLLNRYEQYF.

J is TRBJ2-5 and V is TRBV28; D is possibly TRBD2 (7 bases). The length of the CDR3 is 13 residues. The V end was cut by 6 bases, the J end by 11 bases, with 19 bases between. Germline lookup yields CDR1 MDHEN and CDR2 SYDVKM. The CDR3 sequence: CASRGGQLVVQYF. The CDR3, as DNA: TGTGCCAGCAGGGGGGGGCAGCTGGTGGTGCAGTACTTC.

V and J are TRBV19 and TRBJ1-1, with D perhaps matching TRBD1 (5 bases). V lost 7 bases, J lost 3 bases, and 12 bases lay in between. The CDR3 spans 13 residues. Germline V gene lookup returns CDR1 LNHDA and CDR2 SQIVND (reference sequence). The CDR3: CASKSGWDTEAFF. The CDR3 DNA sequence: TGTGCCAGTAAGTCAGGGTGGGACACTGAAGCTTTCTTT.

The table lists this clone with a count of one. This chain connects TRBV2 to TRBJ1-4; no clear D. Trimming pared 5 bases from V and 5 bases from J, leaving 6 bases between. The CDR3 runs 12 residues. Germline V gene lookup returns CDR1 SNHLY and CDR2 FYNNEI. DNA for the CDR3: TGTGCCAGCAGTCGCGGGAATGAAAAACTGTTTTTT. Protein product: CASSRGNEKLFF. The complete variable domain, with remaining parts taken from reference TRBV2 and TRBJ1-4, reads EPEVTQTPSHQVTQMGQEVILRCVPISNHLYFYWYRQILGQKVEFLVSFYNNEISEKSEIFDDQFSVERPDGSNFTLKIRSTKLEDSAMYFCASSRGNEKLFFGSGTQLSVL.